This T cell receptor (beta chain) was documented in a study of T-cell reconstitution after alpha-beta-depleted transplantation in children. CDR1 is ENHRY, CDR2 SYGVKD, per germline. V was trimmed by 3 bases and J by 1 base, leaving 6 bases between them. CDR3 length: 13 residues. A few counts support this clonotype. As it was prepared, the TCRbeta library received unique molecular identifiers. MiXCR, run by TCRdb on the PCR reads, gives a single entry per CDR3 protein. The table shows 450,000 to 600,000 distinct CDR3 sequences, with approximately 20% occurring only once. Sequences were derived from PBMCs from the stem cell graft donor, sampled from the stem cell graft. This receptor was obtained from a human donor who donated a stem cell graft to a child with acute lymphoblastic leukemia. This chain joins TRBV10-3 and TRBJ1-1; D is unclear. CDR3 amino acids: CAISEGQNTEAFF. The CDR3 DNA reads as TGTGCCATCAGTGAAGGGCAGAACACTGAAGCTTTCTTT.